A single sample is the source of the 2 T cell receptor beta chains below, sequenced in a study of cytomegalovirus exposure and HLA in healthy donors. The PCR ran on 60 Vbeta and 13 Jbeta primers. Using immunoSEQ multiplex PCR, the repertoire was profiled, and TCRdb retains in-frame clones only, with some absent. The table includes about 55,000 clones, 65% to 85% detected once. The sequencing input was PBMCs. These receptors came from a man aged 25-45 years in good health and CMV-seronegative.

This rearrangement joins TRBV5-1 to TRBJ2-7; D is undetermined. This CDR3 spans 16 amino acids. The V and J ends lost 0 bases and 3 bases respectively, with 16 bases between them. Germline lookup yields CDR1 SGHRS and CDR2 YFSETQ. CDR3 loop: CASSLVGEALHYEQYF. The CDR3 DNA is TGCGCCAGCAGCTTGGTCGGCGAGGCCTTACACTACGAGCAGTACTTC.

This clone has a single count. The chain links TRBV30 to TRBJ2-2, with no clear D. In germline, CDR1 is GTSNPN, CDR2 SVGIG (reference sequence). Between the trimmed V and J ends, which lost 0 bases and 1 base, there was a span of 6 bases. The CDR3 contains 14 residues. CDR3 nucleotide sequence: TGTGCCTGGAGTGTAAATATGAACACCGGGGAGCTGTTTTTT. Its translation: CAWSVNMNTGELFF.